These 28 T cell receptor beta chains were sequenced from one sample in a study of blood T cell repertoires in COVID-19. The method was immunoSEQ multiplex PCR; TCRdb's version includes in-frame clones alone and lacks a portion of them. Among under 150,000 clones listed, 80% to 85% were seen once. Sequencing input: PBMCs or T cells enriched from blood (not recorded which). The source is a man aged 40-50 years with acute COVID-19.

V usage is TRBV19 and J usage is TRBJ1-2, with D hard to call. CDR1 and CDR2 (germline): LNHDA, SQIVND (reference sequence). The CDR3 consists of 12 residues. Trimming cost V 6 bases and J 4 bases, with 9 bases left between them. The CDR3 region is CASSPLGYGYTF. The CDR3 region has the DNA TGTGCCAGTAGCCCCCTCGGCTATGGCTACACCTTC.

This sequence joins TRBV6-1 and TRBJ2-5; TRBD2 aligns across 12 bases. Germline CDR1 MNHNS, CDR2 SASEGT. J was trimmed by 2 bases and V by 2 bases; bases with no gene match: 0. This CDR3 region has 15 residues. For the CDR3, the DNA is TGTGCCAGCAGTGAACTAGCGGGGGGGCAAGAGACCCAGTACTTC. Translation: CASSELAGGQETQYF.

The genes are TRBV6-5 and TRBJ2-3; tentative D call: TRBD1 (6 bases). CDR3 size: 15 residues. The V end lost 8 bases, the J end lost 0 bases, and 15 bases lay between the germline ends. The V gene's germline CDR1 is MNHEY and CDR2 SVGAGI. The CDR3, as DNA: TGTGCCAGCGGGGGCAAGGGCGCTAGCACAGATACGCAGTATTTT. This sequence encodes CASGGKGASTDTQYF.

The chain employs TRBV14 and TRBJ1-1; D not resolved. Trimming shortened V by 1 base and J by 0 bases, and 9 bases separated the two germline ends. The CDR3 has 15 amino acids. Germline V CDR1 and CDR2: SGHDN, FVKESK. Here the CDR3 reads CASSQVHSLNTEAFF. The CDR3 bases are TGTGCCAGCAGCCAAGTGCACAGCCTGAACACTGAAGCTTTCTTT.

This chain joins TRBV19 and TRBJ1-1; TRBD1 agrees at 9 bases. There are 14 residues in the CDR3. The germline V gene encodes CDR1 LNHDA and CDR2 SQIVND (reference sequence). J gave up 1 base and V 9 bases, and 6 bases lay outside the gene matches. The CDR3 DNA reads as TGTGCCAGCTACCCGGGACAGGGGAACACTGAAGCTTTCTTT. Its translation: CASYPGQGNTEAFF.

V usage is TRBV29-1 and J usage is TRBJ2-5; a possible D gene is TRBD2 (6 bases). CDR1 is SQVTM and CDR2 is ANQGSEA in the germline V gene. V was trimmed by 1 base and J by 13 bases, leaving 22 bases between them. The CDR3 is 14 residues long. As DNA, the CDR3 is TGCAGCGTTGAAGTGGCGGGACGGCATGGTGGTTCGTACTTC. It translates to CSVEVAGRHGGSYF.

In nucleotides, the CDR3 is TGTGCCAGCAGTTTACTCGCTTCGGTTCGCTACAATGAGCAGTTCTTC. This translates into CASSLLASVRYNEQFF. The chain couples TRBV27 to TRBJ2-1; D gene uncertain. The CDR3 loop spans 16 amino acids. Germline CDR1 reads MNHEY; CDR2 reads SMNVEV (reference sequence). The ends were cut back, 2 bases at V and 3 bases at J, with 14 bases in the middle.

The rearrangement uses TRBV28 and TRBJ1-4, with D perhaps TRBD1 (6 bases). V lost 6 bases to trimming and J lost 5 bases, with 16 bases between them. This CDR3 is built from 15 residues. Germline assignment: CDR1 MDHEN and CDR2 SYDVKM. CDR3 residues: CASSKTTGQNEKLFF. CDR3 nucleotides: TGTGCCAGCAGCAAGACCACCGGACAGAATGAAAAACTGTTTTTT.

V is TRBV27 and J is TRBJ2-7, with a weak D call TRBD1 (5 bases). CDR3 size: 15 residues. Germline assignment: CDR1 MNHEY and CDR2 SMNVEV (reference sequence). V was shortened by 3 bases and J by 4 bases, with 16 bases between the two germline ends. In nucleotides, the CDR3 is TGTGCCAGCAGTTTGCAGGGATTGGGGTCTTACGAGCAGTACTTC. Protein: CASSLQGLGSYEQYF.

This chain joins TRBV5-5 and TRBJ2-5, with D possibly being TRBD1 (6 bases). The CDR3 contains 14 residues. CDR1 and CDR2 from the germline V gene are SGHKS and YYEKEE (reference sequence). The germline V and J ends were trimmed by 4 bases and 5 bases, with 15 bases remaining between them. CDR3 protein: CASSPGTLRETQYF. CDR3 coding DNA: TGTGCCAGCAGCCCCGGGACACTGCGCGAGACCCAGTACTTC.

The CDR3 region has the DNA TGTGCCAGCACGCGGGAGAACACCGGGGAGCTGTTTTTT. The encoded protein is CASTRENTGELFF. The chain is built from TRBV6-5 and TRBJ2-2, with D tentatively TRBD2 (6 bases). Trimming pared 7 bases from V and 1 base from J, leaving 7 bases between. This CDR3 has 13 amino acids. Germline V gives CDR1 MNHEY, CDR2 SVGAGI.

V gene TRBV5-4 combines with J gene TRBJ2-2, with 10 bases lining up with TRBD1. The CDR3 runs to 15 residues. Germline V gene lookup returns CDR1 SGHNT and CDR2 YYREEE (reference sequence). Trimming cost V 5 bases and J 5 bases; bases outside gene matches: 6. The CDR3 DNA follows: TGTGCCAGCAGGCGGACAGGGGGTAGGACCGGGGAGCTGTTTTTT. The encoded protein is CASRRTGGRTGELFF.

The V call is TRBV24-1, the J call TRBJ1-4; tentatively, D is TRBD1 (5 bases). Germline loops: CDR1 KGHDR, CDR2 SFDVKD. Trimming stripped 3 bases from V and 8 bases from J, with 18 bases between. The CDR3 is 16 amino acids. The CDR3 DNA reads as TGTGCCACCAGTGATCCCTCGGAAGGGGTTGGCGAAAAACTGTTTTTT. Residues: CATSDPSEGVGEKLFF.

V usage is TRBV30 and J usage is TRBJ2-7, with 7 bases that match TRBD1. With 4 bases clipped from V and 6 bases from J, the junction kept 12 bases outside the gene matches. The germline CDR1 and CDR2 sequences are GTSNPN and SVGIG (reference sequence). The CDR3 loop spans 14 amino acids. The CDR3, as DNA: TGTGCCTGGAACCGACAGGGAGTGTCCAGCGAGCAGTACTTC. This encodes CAWNRQGVSSEQYF.

The chain's CDR3 is CASSLTTGQPQHF. The CDR3 nucleotides read TGTGCCAGCTCCCTTACCACGGGTCAGCCCCAGCATTTT. The V gene is TRBV6-5, the J gene TRBJ1-5; D unclear. The length of the CDR3 is 13 residues. Trimming took 8 bases from V and 6 from J, leaving 14 bases between them. Looked up from germline, CDR1 is MNHEY and CDR2 is SVGAGI.

The chain links TRBV5-1 to TRBJ1-2; D call uncertain. The CDR3 spans 16 residues. Germline CDR1 SGHRS, CDR2 YFSETQ. Trimming removed 4 bases from V and 1 base from J, with 17 bases in between. The CDR3 sequence: CASSRQPLKDNYGYTF. DNA for the CDR3: TGCGCCAGCAGCCGACAACCCCTCAAGGATAACTATGGCTACACCTTC. Drawing the rest from reference TRBV5-1 and TRBJ1-2, the complete variable domain is KAGVTQTPRYLIKTRGQQVTLSCSPISGHRSVSWYQQTPGQGLQFLFEYFSETQRNKGNFPGRFSGRQFSNSRSEMNVSTLELGDSALYLCASSRQPLKDNYGYTFGSGTRLTVV.

This chain's CDR3 is CASRGQSYGYTF. CDR3 bases: TGTGCCAGCAGGGGACAGAGCTATGGCTACACCTTC. V and J are TRBV3-1 (or the pseudogene TRBV3-2) and TRBJ1-2, with 7 nucleotides matching TRBD1. J was trimmed by 4 bases and V by 6 bases; bases with no gene match: 2. The CDR3 totals 12 residues. Germline V CDR1 and CDR2: LGHDT, YNNKEL (reference sequence).

The genes are TRBV19 and TRBJ1-6; D is undetermined. The CDR3 is made up of 14 amino acids. Trimming cost V 3 bases and J 4 bases, with 7 bases left between them. CDR1 and CDR2 (germline): LNHDA, SQIVND (reference sequence). In DNA form, the CDR3 reads TGTGCCAGTAGTATGGAGAGATATAATTCACCCCTCCACTTT. Protein sequence: CASSMERYNSPLHF.

This chain links TRBV5-8 with TRBJ2-7; 7 nucleotides match TRBD2. Germline V lookup: CDR1 SGHTS, CDR2 YDEGEE. Trimming took 6 bases from V and 5 from J; bases not matched to a gene: 11. The CDR3 is 14 amino acids. The CDR3 here is CASTPSRSGNEQYF. The CDR3 DNA follows: TGTGCCAGCACCCCCTCCCGAAGCGGGAACGAGCAGTACTTC.

The V and J genes are TRBV23-1 and TRBJ2-7, with D uncertain. TRBV23-1 is sorted into the ORF group, with uncertain function. V shed 0 bases and J shed 2 bases, with 11 bases lying between them. The CDR3 covers 15 residues. The CDR3 coding sequence is TGCGCCAGCAGTCAATCGGCGGATAAAACCTACGAGCAGTACTTC. Translated: CASSQSADKTYEQYF.

J is TRBJ2-2 and V is TRBV7-2; possible D gene TRBD1, 6 bases. CDR1 and CDR2 (germline): SGHTA, FQGNSA. Between the trimmed V and J ends, which lost 5 bases and 1 base, there was a span of 11 bases. CDR3 length equals 15 residues. CDR3 loop: CASSPGQKNTGELFF. The CDR3 DNA reads TGTGCCAGCAGCCCGGGACAAAAGAACACCGGGGAGCTGTTTTTT.

The rearrangement joins TRBV4-2 to TRBJ1-1; 9 bases map to TRBD1. Looked up from germline, CDR1 is LGHNA and CDR2 is YNFKEQ. The CDR3 is made up of 13 amino acids. Trimming at V came to 5 bases and at J to 6 bases, leaving 4 bases not matched to a gene. CDR3 nucleotide sequence: TGTGCCAGCAGCGGACAGGGGTACGCTGAAGCTTTCTTT. Protein: CASSGQGYAEAFF.

The J gene is TRBJ2-3, the V gene TRBV6-2 or TRBV6-3; a possible D gene is TRBD1 (5 bases). From germline, CDR1 is MNHEY and CDR2 SVGEGT. V gave up 0 bases and J gave up 4 bases, with 11 bases separating them. This CDR3 has 15 amino acids. The CDR3 nucleotides are TGTGCCAGCAGTTACTCTGGCAGGGTGCCAGATACGCAGTATTTT. This sequence encodes CASSYSGRVPDTQYF.

The table lists this clone with a few counts. The CDR3 loop is CASSAVEGAGNQPQHF. As DNA, the CDR3 is TGTGCCAGCAGTGCCGTCGAGGGGGCCGGCAATCAGCCCCAGCATTTT. The genes are TRBV28 and TRBJ1-5; 7 bases align to TRBD1. The CDR3 loop spans 16 amino acids. The germline V gene has CDR1 MDHEN and CDR2 SYDVKM. V shed 5 bases, J shed 2 bases, and the junction held 9 bases outside the gene matches.

The chain combines TRBV15 with TRBJ1-5, with 7 bases matching TRBD1. The CDR3 is 15 residues long. The germline V gene has CDR1 LNHNV and CDR2 YYDKDF (reference sequence). V trimming: 5 bases; J trimming: 3 bases; junction bases outside the gene matches: 7. CDR3 DNA: TGTGCCACCAGCTACTACAGGGGCCCCAATCAGCCCCAGCATTTT. This gives the protein CATSYYRGPNQPQHF.

The chain combines TRBV6-2 or TRBV6-3 with TRBJ2-7; 15 bases align to TRBD2. This CDR3 is 20 amino acids long. V gave up 2 bases and J gave up 2 bases; unmatched junction bases: 13. Germline CDR1 is MNHEY and CDR2 is SVGEGT. The CDR3 DNA reads TGTGCCAGCAGTTACATCAGAGGGACTAGCGGGGGGCGACGTCCCTACGAGCAGTACTTC. Translating it yields CASSYIRGTSGGRRPYEQYF.

J is TRBJ2-3 and V is TRBV28, with 12 bases identical to TRBD2. From germline, CDR1 is MDHEN and CDR2 SYDVKM. The trim removed 6 bases at V and 5 bases at J, leaving 9 bases unmatched. The CDR3 has 16 residues. DNA for the CDR3: TGTGCCAGCAGCCGCGGACTAGCGGGGATGGGAGATACGCAGTATTTT. Translating it yields CASSRGLAGMGDTQYF.

V usage is TRBV7-9 and J usage is TRBJ2-7; 9 bases are a match to TRBD1. V shed 5 bases and J 1 base; nucleotides not matched to a gene: 6. From germline, CDR1 is SEHNR and CDR2 FQNEAQ (reference sequence). The CDR3 consists of 15 residues. The CDR3: CASSPLTGGSYEQYF. For the CDR3, the DNA is TGTGCCAGCAGCCCCTTGACAGGGGGGTCCTACGAGCAGTACTTC.